This paragraph reports one TCR beta chain. The antigen this receptor binds is unknown. No base quality values were provided; no much bigger clone lies one nucleotide off. The data were obtained in a study of T cell repertoires in cytomegalovirus infection (dated by TCRdb to about 2019). Broadly, across the study: The peptide stimulations were aimed at well-studied HLA-B-restricted epitopes as well as recently identified HLA-C-restricted CMV epitopes, whose presentation resists viral immunomodulation. Because public TCR beta signatures pointed to carriage of CMV infection together with the matching HLA type, the HLA type of each donor mattered for the analysis. Points the paper makes about the study in general: The ex vivo response was dominated by HLA-C-restricted CMV-specific TCR beta clonotypes, which also provided the single most frequent clonotype in two of eight donors. In both this cohort and an independent cohort of approximately 350 donors, the cumulative frequency of public TCR beta family members distinguished carriers of CMV infection plus the relevant HLA type.

The sequencer listed for this sample is Illumina HiSeq 1500. Clones were called with MiXCR by TCRdb after fastp trimmed the public reads at Q25, and only in-frame beta chains were retained. Each entry merges the rows of one CDR3 protein and shows their most common DNA and genes. This sample has a few hundred thousand distinct CDR3 sequences in its table, and around 20% of those were observed once. The ten largest account for approximately 19% of the sample. The trim is 5 bases for V and 7 bases for J, with a gap of 15 bases between the germline ends. The CDR3 sequence holds 14 residues, the cysteine and phenylalanine included. Just the 42-base CDR3 DNA is kept, in frame starting at base 1. The CDR1 and CDR2 encoded by the germline V gene are SGHAT and FQNNGV. Sample treatment or condition, as interpreted from the label and publication: in vitro stimulation with specific CMV peptide epitopes to enrich CMV-specific T cells.

This receptor chain uses TRBV11-2 and TRBJ2-1; a weak D assignment points to TRBD1 (5 bases agree). The source of this sequence is a human donor in good health (CMV status not recorded). Some clones in this sample may be carry-over from other donors' samples. The sample in question was cultured PBMCs, obtained from culture after CMV antigen stimulation. The nucleotides are TGTGCCAGCAGCCTTGGGGCCTATTCTAATGAGCAGTTCTTC. Translated, it gives CASSLGAYSNEQFF.